The source of this T cell receptor beta chain is a study of CD4 T cells in relation to SARS-CoV-2 and coronaviruses. From germline, CDR1 is ENHRY and CDR2 SYGVKD. With 10 bases clipped from V and 1 base from J, the junction kept 13 bases outside the gene matches. The CDR3 spans 17 residues. Comment on this clone: Its cognate antigen is unknown.

Sequencing was performed with immunoSEQ multiplex PCR; in TCRdb, only in-frame clones are kept and a portion is missing. The sample contains some 42,000 clones, roughly 90% of which appear only once. General study points: Pre-pandemic and post-infection samples never came from the same donor. SARS-CoV-2-driven expansion was significantly weaker in crossreactive than monoreactive clones.

The sequencing sample was made of memory CD4+ T cells from PBMCs. This clonotype originated in an adult with COVID-19. V usage is TRBV10-3 and J usage is TRBJ2-5, with TRBD2 matching over 12 bases. CDR3 sequence (DNA): TGTGCCACCCGCACGGATACTAGCGGGGGGATCCAAGAGACCCAGTACTTC. Encoded protein: CATRTDTSGGIQETQYF.